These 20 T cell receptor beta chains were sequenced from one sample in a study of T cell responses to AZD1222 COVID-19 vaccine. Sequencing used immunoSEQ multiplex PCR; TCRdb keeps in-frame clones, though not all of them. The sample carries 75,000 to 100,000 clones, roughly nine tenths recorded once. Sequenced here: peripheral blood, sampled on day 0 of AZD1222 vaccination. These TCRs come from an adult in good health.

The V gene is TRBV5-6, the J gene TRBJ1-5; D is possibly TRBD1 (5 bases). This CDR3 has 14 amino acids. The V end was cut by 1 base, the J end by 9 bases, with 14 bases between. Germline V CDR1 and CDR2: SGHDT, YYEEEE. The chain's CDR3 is CASSLRQGRRPQHF. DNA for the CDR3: TGTGCCAGCAGCTTGCGGCAGGGACGTCGGCCCCAGCATTTT.

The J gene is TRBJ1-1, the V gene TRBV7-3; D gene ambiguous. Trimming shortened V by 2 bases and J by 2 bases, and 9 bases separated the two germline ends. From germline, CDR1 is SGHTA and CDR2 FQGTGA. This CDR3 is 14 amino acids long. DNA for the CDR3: TGTGCCAGCAGCTTAGGAAGGGAAAACACTGAAGCTTTCTTT. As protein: CASSLGRENTEAFF.

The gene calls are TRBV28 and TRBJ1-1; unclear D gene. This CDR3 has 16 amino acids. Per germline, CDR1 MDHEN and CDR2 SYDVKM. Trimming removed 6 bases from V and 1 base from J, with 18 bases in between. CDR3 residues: CASRQARVNPNTEAFF. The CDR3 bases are TGTGCCAGCAGACAAGCTCGGGTTAATCCGAACACTGAAGCTTTCTTT.

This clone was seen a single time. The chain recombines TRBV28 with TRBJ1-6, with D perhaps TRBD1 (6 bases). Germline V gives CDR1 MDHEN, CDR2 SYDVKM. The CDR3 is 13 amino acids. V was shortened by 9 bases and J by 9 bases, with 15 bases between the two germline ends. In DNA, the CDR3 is TGTGCCAGTTTTGACCCAGGGGTTTCACCCCTCCACTTT. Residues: CASFDPGVSPLHF. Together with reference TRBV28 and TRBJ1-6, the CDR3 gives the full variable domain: DVKVTQSSRYLVKRTGEKVFLECVQDMDHENMFWYRQDPGLGLRLIYFSYDVKMKEKGDIPEGYSVSREKKERFSLILESASTNQTSMYLCASFDPGVSPLHFGNGTRLTVT.

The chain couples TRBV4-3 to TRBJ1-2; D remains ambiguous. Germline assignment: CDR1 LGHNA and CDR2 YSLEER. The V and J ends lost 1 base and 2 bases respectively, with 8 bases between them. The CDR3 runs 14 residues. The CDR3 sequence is CASSQGPRNYGYTF. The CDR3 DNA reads TGCGCCAGCAGCCAAGGTCCACGAAACTATGGCTACACCTTC.

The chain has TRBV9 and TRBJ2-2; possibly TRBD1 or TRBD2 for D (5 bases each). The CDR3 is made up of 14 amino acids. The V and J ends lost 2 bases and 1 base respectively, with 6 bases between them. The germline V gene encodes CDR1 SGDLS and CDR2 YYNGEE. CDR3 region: CASSVGENTGELFF. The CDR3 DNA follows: TGTGCCAGCAGCGTGGGGGAGAACACCGGGGAGCTGTTTTTT.

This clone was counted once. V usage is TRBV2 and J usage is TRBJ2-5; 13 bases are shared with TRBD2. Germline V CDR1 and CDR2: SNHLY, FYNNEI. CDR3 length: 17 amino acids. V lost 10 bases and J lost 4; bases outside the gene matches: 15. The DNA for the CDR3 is TGTGCCACCACCGGGACTAGCGGGGCGGGGGAATCAGAGACCCAGTACTTC. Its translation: CATTGTSGAGESETQYF.

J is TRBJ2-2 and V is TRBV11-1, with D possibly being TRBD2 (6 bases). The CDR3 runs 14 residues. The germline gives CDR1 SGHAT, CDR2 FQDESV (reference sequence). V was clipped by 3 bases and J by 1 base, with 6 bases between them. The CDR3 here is CASSLGLNTGELFF. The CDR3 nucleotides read TGTGCCAGCAGCTTGGGACTGAACACCGGGGAGCTGTTTTTT.

CDR3 loop: CASSYSRGGASDTQYF. The CDR3 DNA sequence: TGTGCCAGCAGTTACTCTCGCGGGGGGGCTTCGGATACGCAGTATTTT. The J gene is TRBJ2-3, the V gene TRBV6-2 or TRBV6-3; 9 nucleotides agree with TRBD2. The V and J ends lost 0 bases and 6 bases, in that order; junction bases with no gene match: 7. The CDR3 is made up of 16 amino acids. Germline V gene lookup returns CDR1 MNHEY and CDR2 SVGEGT.

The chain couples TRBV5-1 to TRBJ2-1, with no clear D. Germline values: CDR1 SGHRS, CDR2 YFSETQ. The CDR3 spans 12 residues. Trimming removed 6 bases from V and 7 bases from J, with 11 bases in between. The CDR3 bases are TGCGCCAGCACCGACAACCGTAATGAGCAGTTCTTC. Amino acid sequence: CASTDNRNEQFF.

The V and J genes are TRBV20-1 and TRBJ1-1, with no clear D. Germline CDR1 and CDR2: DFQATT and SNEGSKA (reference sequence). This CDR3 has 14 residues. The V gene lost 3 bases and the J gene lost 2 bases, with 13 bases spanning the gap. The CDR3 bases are TGCAGTGCTAGTCGGAGACGGGCTAACACTGAAGCTTTCTTT. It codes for CSASRRRANTEAFF.

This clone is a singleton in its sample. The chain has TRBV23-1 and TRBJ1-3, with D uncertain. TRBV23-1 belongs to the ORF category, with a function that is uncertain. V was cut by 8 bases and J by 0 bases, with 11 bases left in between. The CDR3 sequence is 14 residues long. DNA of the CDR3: TGCGCCAGCGTTAAGCCCATCTCTGGAAACACCATATATTTT. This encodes CASVKPISGNTIYF.

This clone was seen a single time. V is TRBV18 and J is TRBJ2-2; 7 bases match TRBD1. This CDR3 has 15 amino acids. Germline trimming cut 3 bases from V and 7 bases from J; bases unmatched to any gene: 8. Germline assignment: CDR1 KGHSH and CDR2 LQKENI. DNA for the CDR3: TGTGCCAGCTCACCCTATCAGGGGGAGAACGGGGAGCTGTTTTTT. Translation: CASSPYQGENGELFF.

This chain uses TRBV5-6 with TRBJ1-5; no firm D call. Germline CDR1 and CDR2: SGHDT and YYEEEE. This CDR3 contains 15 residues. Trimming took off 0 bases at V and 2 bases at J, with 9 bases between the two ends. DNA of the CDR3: TGTGCCAGCAGCTTGGCCCGCCAGGGCAATCAGCCCCAGCATTTT. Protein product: CASSLARQGNQPQHF.

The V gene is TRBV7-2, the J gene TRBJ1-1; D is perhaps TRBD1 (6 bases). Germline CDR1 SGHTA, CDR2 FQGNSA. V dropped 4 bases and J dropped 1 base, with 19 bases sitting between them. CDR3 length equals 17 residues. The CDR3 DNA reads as TGTGCCAGCAGCTCCGGACAGCTCCTCAGGGAGAACACTGAAGCTTTCTTT. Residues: CASSSGQLLRENTEAFF.

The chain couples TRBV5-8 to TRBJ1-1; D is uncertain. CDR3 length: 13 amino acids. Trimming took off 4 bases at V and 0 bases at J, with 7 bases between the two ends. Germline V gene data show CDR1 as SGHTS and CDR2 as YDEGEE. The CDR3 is CASSLGMNTEAFF. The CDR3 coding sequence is TGTGCCAGCAGCCTGGGGATGAACACTGAAGCTTTCTTT.

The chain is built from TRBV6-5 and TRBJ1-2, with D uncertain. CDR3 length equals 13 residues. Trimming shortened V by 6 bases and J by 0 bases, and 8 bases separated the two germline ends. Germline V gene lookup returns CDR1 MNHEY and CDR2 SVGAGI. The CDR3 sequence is CASSPWTNYGYTF. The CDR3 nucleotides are TGTGCCAGCAGCCCCTGGACTAACTATGGCTACACCTTC.

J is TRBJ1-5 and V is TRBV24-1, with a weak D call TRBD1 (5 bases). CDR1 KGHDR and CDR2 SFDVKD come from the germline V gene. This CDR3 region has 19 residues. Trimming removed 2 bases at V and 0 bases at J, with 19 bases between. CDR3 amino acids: CATSDSIPLTVYSNQPQHF. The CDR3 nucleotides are TGTGCCACCAGTGATTCAATCCCCCTGACAGTTTATAGCAATCAGCCCCAGCATTTT.

As DNA, the CDR3 is TGTGCCAGCAGCTTAGGGGATGAAAAACTGTTTTTT. Protein: CASSLGDEKLFF. The chain has TRBV7-8 and TRBJ1-4; D uncertain. The CDR3 is 12 amino acids. V was trimmed by 1 base and J by 6 bases, leaving 3 bases between them. Germline CDR1 reads SGHVS; CDR2 reads FQNEAQ.

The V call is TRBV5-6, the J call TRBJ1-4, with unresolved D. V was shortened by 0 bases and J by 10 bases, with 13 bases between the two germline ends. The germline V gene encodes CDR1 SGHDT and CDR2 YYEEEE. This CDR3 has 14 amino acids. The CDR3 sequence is CASSLEGSSGKLFF. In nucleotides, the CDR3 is TGTGCCAGCAGCTTGGAAGGTTCTTCTGGAAAACTGTTTTTT.